The 5 T cell receptor beta chains listed next were all sequenced from one sample in a study of shared clonotypes between healthy human individuals (TCRdb year 2020). CD8 naive samples were CD45RO-negative cells positively selected for CCR7, giving a CD45RA+CCR7+ population that excluded TemRA cells. Receptor libraries were prepared by the immunoSEQ multiplex PCR assay. TCRdb obtained this table from immuneACCESS and retained in-frame rearrangements with V and J assigned. These tables miss some clones; where compared with another copy, unresolved V genes account for less than half of the shortfall, and the remainder is unexplained. For this sample the table gives around 2,000,000 clones, of which approximately 95% were detected only once. The leading ten clones occupy approximately 1% of the sample. The sequencing sample was made of naive CD8+ T cells sorted from blood. In light of the paper, this sample's cell subset or site label describes: CD45RA+CCR7+. These receptors came from a man younger than 35 in good health.

The genes are TRBV6-5 and TRBJ1-5; 7 bases are shared with TRBD1. Looked up from germline, CDR1 is MNHEY and CDR2 is SVGAGI. V lost 4 bases to trimming and J lost 1 base; unmatched junction nucleotides: 7. This CDR3 is 16 amino acids long. CDR3 in amino acids: CASSSAPGQSNQPQHF. For the CDR3, the DNA is TGTGCCAGCAGTTCCGCACCGGGACAGAGCAATCAGCCCCAGCATTTT.

The chain employs TRBV5-1 and TRBJ2-1; D is possibly TRBD1 (6 bases). Germline V gives CDR1 SGHRS, CDR2 YFSETQ. This CDR3 region has 14 residues. Trimming left V 2 bases short and J 4 bases short, with 10 bases between. The CDR3 nucleotides are TGCGCCAGCAGCTTCGGGACACTATACAATGAGCAGTTCTTC. It codes for CASSFGTLYNEQFF. Looking up the rest from reference TRBV5-1 and TRBJ2-1 gives the full variable domain: KAGVTQTPRYLIKTRGQQVTLSCSPISGHRSVSWYQQTPGQGLQFLFEYFSETQRNKGNFPGRFSGRQFSNSRSEMNVSTLELGDSALYLCASSFGTLYNEQFFGPGTRLTVL.

The chain uses TRBV6-6 and TRBJ2-5; 9 bases agree with TRBD2. Unmatched junction bases numbered 3, after V lost 0 bases and J lost 1 base. The germline gives CDR1 MNHNY, CDR2 SVGAGI (reference sequence). The CDR3 covers 16 residues. DNA for the CDR3: TGTGCCAGCAGTTACTCGCCTAGCGGGATCCAAGAGACCCAGTACTTC. Amino acid sequence: CASSYSPSGIQETQYF.

V usage is TRBV10-3 and J usage is TRBJ2-7; tentatively, D is TRBD2 (5 bases). Trimming stripped 6 bases from V and 3 bases from J, with 18 bases between. This CDR3 is 15 amino acids long. Per the germline V gene, CDR1 is ENHRY and CDR2 is SYGVKD. The CDR3 DNA reads as TGTGCCATCAGCGAAGAATCCGGGCGGGTCTACGAGCAGTACTTC. It codes for CAISEESGRVYEQYF.

Notes on this clone: This specimen includes other DNA sequences encoding the same CDR3. The chain links TRBV19 to TRBJ1-1; 8 bases agree with TRBD1. Germline V gene data show CDR1 as LNHDA and CDR2 as SQIVND (reference sequence). CDR3 length equals 13 residues. Trimming took 3 bases from V and 4 from J; bases not matched to a gene: 1. This CDR3 reads CASSMTGATEAFF. CDR3 sequence (DNA): TGTGCCAGTAGTATGACAGGGGCCACTGAAGCTTTCTTT.